This T cell receptor (beta chain) was recorded in a study of T-cell reconstitution after alpha-beta-depleted transplantation in children. CDR3 length: 13 residues. The germline V gene has CDR1 SGHTA and CDR2 FQGNSA. V was clipped by 5 bases and J by 13 bases, with 18 bases between them. The TCRbeta library incorporated unique molecular identifiers. MiXCR, applied by TCRdb to the PCR reads, yields one record per CDR3 protein. In the table there are over 100,000 distinct CDR3 sequences, 9% to 12% of which are singletons. Study findings and constraints: After one year, T-cell counts and TCRbeta diversity mostly came from new T cells. In patients about two months after transplant, alpha-beta T cells reportedly arose from several hundred expanded graft clones.

About this clonotype itself: Its antigen remains unidentified.

The sequence was collected from a boy aged 2-15 years with acute lymphoblastic leukemia, due to receive a stem cell transplant. The chain is built from TRBV7-2 and TRBJ2-1, with D possibly TRBD1 on 6 matching bases. The starting material was PBMCs, obtained before TCRalphabeta/CD19-depleted stem cell transplant. The CDR3 nucleotides are TGTGCCAGCAGCCAGACCCCCGGGACAAAACAGTTCTTC. Translated, it gives CASSQTPGTKQFF.